The 14 T cell receptor beta chains listed next were all sequenced from one sample in a study of cytomegalovirus exposure and HLA in healthy donors. PCR involved 60 Vbeta and 13 Jbeta primers. Sequencing was performed with immunoSEQ multiplex PCR; in TCRdb, only in-frame clones are kept and a portion is missing. The data contain some 200,000 clones, roughly 83% of them singletons. The specimen was PBMCs. The receptors originated from a boy aged 2 to 10 in good health and CMV-seronegative.

This chain uses TRBV4-1 with TRBJ2-1; 7 bases map to TRBD2. Germline V gene data show CDR1 as MGHRA and CDR2 as YSYEKL. Trimming cost V 4 bases and J 2 bases; bases outside gene matches: 11. The CDR3 runs 17 residues. CDR3 DNA sequence: TGCGCCAGCAGCCCAGCGCACAGCGGGGCCACCTACAATGAGCAGTTCTTC. Its translation: CASSPAHSGATYNEQFF.

The chain has TRBV19 and TRBJ1-2, with 9 bases matching TRBD1. The CDR3 is 18 amino acids. Germline CDR1 and CDR2: LNHDA and SQIVND (reference sequence). V shed 5 bases and J 2 bases; nucleotides not matched to a gene: 15. The CDR3 DNA sequence: TGTGCCAGTAGTGAGGAGTACAGGGGGCCTCGACGGAACTATGGCTACACCTTC. Translating it yields CASSEEYRGPRRNYGYTF.

The chain carries TRBV5-6 and TRBJ2-5; D might be TRBD2 (6 bases). The CDR3 is made up of 14 amino acids. The ends were cut back, 6 bases at V and 5 bases at J, with 17 bases in the middle. From germline, CDR1 is SGHDT and CDR2 YYEEEE. The CDR3 loop reads CASNWREAAETQYF. The CDR3 nucleotides are TGTGCCAGCAACTGGAGGGAGGCCGCGGAGACCCAGTACTTC.

This chain links TRBV6-1 with TRBJ1-2, with unresolved D. The CDR3 is 14 residues long. The V gene's germline CDR1 is MNHNS and CDR2 SASEGT. Trimming removed 5 bases at V and 3 bases at J, with 13 bases between. The CDR3 sequence: CASSSVKLDYGYTF. The CDR3 nucleotides read TGTGCCAGCAGTTCAGTGAAGCTAGACTATGGCTACACCTTC.

The rearrangement uses TRBV5-1 and TRBJ2-3, with D possibly matching TRBD1 (5 bases). Trimming removed 0 bases from V and 4 bases from J, with 12 bases in between. CDR1 and CDR2 (germline): SGHRS, YFSETQ. The CDR3 is made up of 15 amino acids. The CDR3 nucleotides are TGCGCCAGCAGCTTGGATACAGGAAGGGCAGATACGCAGTATTTT. It yields the protein CASSLDTGRADTQYF.

The V gene is TRBV2, the J gene TRBJ2-7; 16 bases are a match to TRBD2. Losses at the gene ends were 4 bases for V and 6 bases for J; bases not matched to a gene: 3. CDR1 is SNHLY and CDR2 is FYNNEI in the germline V gene. This CDR3 contains 15 residues. The DNA for the CDR3 is TGTGCCAGCAGTGTGGGACTAGCGGGAGGGGGCGAGCAGTACTTC. Translation: CASSVGLAGGGEQYF.

The genes are TRBV7-8 and TRBJ2-7, with 7 bases fitting TRBD1. V shed 10 bases, J shed 3 bases, and the junction held 12 bases outside the gene matches. The CDR3 has 14 amino acids. Germline CDR1 and CDR2: SGHVS and FQNEAQ. The CDR3 coding sequence is TGTGCCACCAAAAATCTGGGACAGAACTACGAGCAGTACTTC. This codes for CATKNLGQNYEQYF.

The chain uses TRBV4-2 and TRBJ2-1; TRBD2 matches at 7 bases. This CDR3 has 17 amino acids. Germline loops: CDR1 LGHNA, CDR2 YNFKEQ. V dropped 4 bases and J dropped 0; count of bases not matched to a gene: 9. This CDR3 is CASSRLLAAGSYNEQFF. The CDR3, as DNA: TGTGCCAGCAGCCGGTTGCTAGCGGCGGGCTCCTACAATGAGCAGTTCTTC.

This sequence joins TRBV19 and TRBJ2-7; 11 bases map to TRBD1. The CDR3 loop spans 13 amino acids. CDR1 and CDR2 (germline): LNHDA, SQIVND (reference sequence). V lost 10 bases and J lost 5; bases outside the gene matches: 7. The DNA for the CDR3 is TGTGCCACCGGACAGGGGGCTGTCAACGAGCAGTACTTC. Translated, it gives CATGQGAVNEQYF.

The chain uses TRBV30 and TRBJ2-6; 8 nucleotides match TRBD1. V gave up 3 bases and J gave up 1 base; unmatched junction bases: 2. There are 15 residues in the CDR3. Germline lookup yields CDR1 GTSNPN and CDR2 SVGIG (reference sequence). CDR3 sequence: CAWRNRGSGANVLTF. The CDR3 region has the DNA TGTGCCTGGAGAAACAGGGGGTCTGGGGCCAACGTCCTGACTTTC.

The chain has TRBV5-1 and TRBJ1-1; D is possibly TRBD1 (6 bases). CDR1 is SGHRS and CDR2 is YFSETQ in the germline V gene. The length of the CDR3 is 17 residues. The V and J ends lost 2 bases and 1 base respectively, with 18 bases between them. In nucleotides, the CDR3 is TGCGCCAGCAGCTTCCAGGGAATGACAGGCGCGAACACTGAAGCTTTCTTT. Residues: CASSFQGMTGANTEAFF.

V usage is TRBV1 and J usage is TRBJ1-4; the table gives TRBD1 as D, unverified against the DNA. TRBV1 is shown as a pseudogene. The length of the CDR3 is 14 residues. CDR3: CTSNQTGFNEKLFF. The CDR3 coding sequence is TGCACCAGCAACCAGACAGGTTTTAATGAAAAACTGTTTTTT.

This clone has just one count. The genes are TRBV27 and TRBJ2-7, with a weak D call TRBD1 (5 bases). The CDR3 extends over 16 amino acids. CDR1 and CDR2 from the germline V gene are MNHEY and SMNVEV (reference sequence). V lost 5 bases and J 2 bases, leaving 19 bases between the germline ends. This chain's CDR3 is CASSLRAVTVTYEQYF. CDR3 nucleotide sequence: TGTGCCAGCAGTCTAAGGGCGGTGACAGTTACCTACGAGCAGTACTTC.

This rearrangement joins TRBV7-8 to TRBJ2-2; 7 nucleotides line up with TRBD2. Germline V gives CDR1 SGHVS, CDR2 FQNEAQ. The J segment lost 0 bases and the V segment lost 2 bases, leaving 6 bases of the junction unmatched. The CDR3 has 17 residues. The CDR3: CASSLSPGRANTGELFF. The CDR3 nucleotides read TGTGCCAGCAGCTTAAGTCCGGGGAGGGCGAACACCGGGGAGCTGTTTTTT.